These T cell receptor beta chains were read from a single sample in a study of blood T cell repertoires in COVID-19. Generated by immunoSEQ multiplex PCR, the TCRdb table keeps only in-frame clones and is missing some. The sample has some 180,000 clones, nearly 90% seen once. The sample consisted of peripheral blood. The receptors stem from a man aged 45-65 years with COVID-19, enrolled during active disease. The CDR3 runs from the conserved cysteine through the conserved F or W. The D gene is left open where the match is weak. Clone size is stated in some rows and not others, as once, few, many or a class when expanded.

cdr3_length: 16; v_call: TRBV7-2; j_call: TRBJ2-7; d_call: TRBD2; clone_size: NA; cdr3_aa: CASSLGLAASSYEQYF; cdr3_nt: TGTGCCAGCAGCTTAGGACTAGCGGCGAGCTCCTACGAGCAGTACTTC
cdr3_length: 16; v_call: TRBV27; j_call: TRBJ1-2; d_call: TRBD1; clone_size: NA; cdr3_aa: CASSLGPGQGARGYTF; cdr3_nt: TGTGCCAGCAGTTTAGGACCTGGACAGGGGGCGCGGGGCTACACCTTC
cdr3_length: 15; v_call: TRBV28; j_call: TRBJ1-4; d_call: NA; clone_size: once; cdr3_aa: CASLDGGQSNEKLFF; cdr3_nt: TGTGCCAGCCTGGACGGGGGGCAATCTAATGAAAAACTGTTTTTT
cdr3_length: 18; v_call: TRBV4-3; j_call: TRBJ2-1; d_call: NA; clone_size: once; cdr3_aa: CASSQDLSGQGANNEQFF; cdr3_nt: TGCGCCAGCAGCCAAGATCTTTCAGGTCAAGGGGCGAACAATGAGCAGTTCTTC
cdr3_length: 17; v_call: TRBV3-1/TRBV3-2; j_call: TRBJ2-6; d_call: TRBD1; clone_size: NA; cdr3_aa: CASSQRTGRSGANVLTF; cdr3_nt: TGTGCCAGCAGCCAAAGGACAGGGCGGTCTGGGGCCAACGTCCTGACTTTC
cdr3_length: 15; v_call: TRBV7-9; j_call: TRBJ2-3; d_call: NA; clone_size: many; cdr3_aa: CASSFPGLPPDTQYF; cdr3_nt: TGTGCCAGCAGCTTCCCGGGACTGCCCCCGGATACGCAGTATTTT
cdr3_length: 19; v_call: TRBV5-1; j_call: TRBJ2-1; d_call: TRBD2; clone_size: NA; cdr3_aa: CASSFPRSVAGSSYNEQFF; cdr3_nt: TGCGCCAGCAGCTTTCCACGCTCGGTAGCGGGATCCTCCTACAATGAGCAGTTCTTC
cdr3_length: 15; v_call: TRBV7-6; j_call: TRBJ1-3; d_call: NA; clone_size: NA; cdr3_aa: CASSPGQSTGNTIYF; cdr3_nt: TGTGCCAGCAGCCCGGGACAAAGCACTGGAAACACCATATATTTT
cdr3_length: 14; v_call: TRBV28; j_call: TRBJ2-1; d_call: NA; clone_size: NA; cdr3_aa: CASRTQGGGNEQFF; cdr3_nt: TGTGCCAGCAGGACACAGGGTGGGGGCAATGAGCAGTTCTTC
cdr3_length: 16; v_call: TRBV7-2; j_call: TRBJ2-3; d_call: NA; clone_size: NA; cdr3_aa: CASSLADLGEADTQYF; cdr3_nt: TGTGCCAGCAGCTTAGCGGATCTAGGAGAGGCAGATACGCAGTATTTT
cdr3_length: 15; v_call: TRBV6-6; j_call: TRBJ2-7; d_call: NA; clone_size: NA; cdr3_aa: CASSYPRDGYYEQYF; cdr3_nt: TGTGCCAGCAGTTATCCCAGGGATGGATACTACGAGCAGTACTTC
cdr3_length: 13; v_call: TRBV12-3/TRBV12-4; j_call: TRBJ2-5; d_call: NA; clone_size: NA; cdr3_aa: CASSRGSQETQYF; cdr3_nt: TGTGCCAGCAGTCGGGGGTCTCAAGAGACCCAGTACTTC
cdr3_length: 11; v_call: TRBV2; j_call: TRBJ2-7; d_call: NA; clone_size: NA; cdr3_aa: CASSGVYEQYF; cdr3_nt: TGTGCCAGCAGTGGAGTTTACGAGCAGTACTTC
cdr3_length: 15; v_call: TRBV21-1; j_call: TRBJ2-7; d_call: NA; clone_size: NA; cdr3_aa: CASSKWGVGGYEQYF; cdr3_nt: TGTGCCAGCAGCAAATGGGGGGTAGGAGGCTACGAGCAGTACTTC
cdr3_length: 16; v_call: TRBV4-3; j_call: TRBJ1-2; d_call: TRBD1; clone_size: NA; cdr3_aa: CASSQDPRQGANGYTF; cdr3_nt: TGCGCCAGCAGCCAAGATCCCCGACAGGGGGCGAATGGCTACACCTTC
cdr3_length: 15; v_call: TRBV5-4; j_call: TRBJ2-7; d_call: NA; clone_size: once; cdr3_aa: CASSLVQAQGVEQYF; cdr3_nt: TGTGCCAGCAGCTTGGTACAGGCCCAAGGGGTCGAGCAGTACTTC
cdr3_length: 14; v_call: TRBV30; j_call: TRBJ1-1; d_call: NA; clone_size: few; cdr3_aa: CAWRGWPTNTEAFF; cdr3_nt: TGTGCCTGGAGAGGTTGGCCGACAAACACTGAAGCTTTCTTT
cdr3_length: 16; v_call: TRBV6-1; j_call: TRBJ2-7; d_call: TRBD1; clone_size: NA; cdr3_aa: CASSEDAGTGSYEQYF; cdr3_nt: TGTGCCAGCAGTGAAGATGCCGGGACAGGCTCCTACGAGCAGTACTTC
cdr3_length: 13; v_call: TRBV11-3; j_call: TRBJ1-1; d_call: TRBD1; clone_size: NA; cdr3_aa: CASSRDRLAEAFF; cdr3_nt: TGTGCCAGCAGCCGGGACAGACTCGCTGAAGCTTTCTTT
cdr3_length: 15; v_call: TRBV3-1/TRBV3-2; j_call: TRBJ2-5; d_call: TRBD2; clone_size: NA; cdr3_aa: CASSKRGLAEETQYF; cdr3_nt: TGTGCCAGCAGCAAGAGGGGACTAGCGGAAGAGACCCAGTACTTC
cdr3_length: 13; v_call: TRBV18; j_call: TRBJ2-2; d_call: NA; clone_size: NA; cdr3_aa: CASSPDRTGELFF; cdr3_nt: TGTGCCAGCTCACCGGACAGAACCGGGGAGCTGTTTTTT
cdr3_length: 16; v_call: TRBV5-1; j_call: TRBJ2-2; d_call: TRBD2; clone_size: NA; cdr3_aa: CASSLREGRRTGELFF; cdr3_nt: TGCGCCAGCAGCTTGCGGGAGGGCCGTCGTACCGGGGAGCTGTTTTTT
cdr3_length: 15; v_call: TRBV10-3; j_call: TRBJ2-5; d_call: TRBD1; clone_size: NA; cdr3_aa: CAISDGTGAAETQYF; cdr3_nt: TGTGCCATCAGTGACGGGACAGGGGCTGCGGAGACCCAGTACTTC
cdr3_length: 12; v_call: TRBV12-3/TRBV12-4; j_call: TRBJ2-2; d_call: NA; clone_size: NA; cdr3_aa: CASSLRGGELFF; cdr3_nt: TGTGCCAGCAGTTTGCGGGGCGGGGAGCTGTTTTTT
cdr3_length: 11; v_call: TRBV29-1; j_call: TRBJ2-1; d_call: NA; clone_size: NA; cdr3_aa: CSVSGLNEQFF; cdr3_nt: TGCAGCGTTTCAGGTTTGAATGAGCAGTTCTTC
cdr3_length: 15; v_call: TRBV5-6; j_call: TRBJ2-5; d_call: NA; clone_size: once; cdr3_aa: CASSLWQGGMQTQYF; cdr3_nt: TGTGCCAGCAGCTTGTGGCAGGGAGGTATGCAGACCCAGTACTTC
cdr3_length: 14; v_call: TRBV5-5; j_call: TRBJ1-2; d_call: TRBD1; clone_size: NA; cdr3_aa: CASSSTGPLGGYTF; cdr3_nt: TGTGCCAGCAGCTCGACAGGGCCCCTGGGAGGCTACACCTTC
cdr3_length: 15; v_call: TRBV6-4; j_call: TRBJ1-2; d_call: NA; clone_size: few; cdr3_aa: CASSDSTGFGYGYTF; cdr3_nt: TGTGCCAGCAGTGACTCGACGGGATTTGGCTATGGCTACACCTTC
cdr3_length: 14; v_call: TRBV5-5; j_call: TRBJ1-6; d_call: TRBD1; clone_size: NA; cdr3_aa: CASSLRDSVFHLHF; cdr3_nt: TGTGCCAGCAGCTTGAGGGACAGCGTTTTTCACCTCCACTTT
cdr3_length: 13; v_call: TRBV12-3/TRBV12-4; j_call: TRBJ1-1; d_call: TRBD1; clone_size: few; cdr3_aa: CASSRTGNTEAFF; cdr3_nt: TGTGCCAGCAGTCGGACAGGGAACACTGAAGCTTTCTTT
cdr3_length: 17; v_call: TRBV24-1; j_call: TRBJ1-2; d_call: NA; clone_size: NA; cdr3_aa: CATSDLGSPGLDYGYTF; cdr3_nt: TGTGCCACCAGTGATTTAGGGTCGCCAGGGCTTGACTATGGCTACACCTTC
cdr3_length: 14; v_call: TRBV19; j_call: TRBJ1-2; d_call: NA; clone_size: NA; cdr3_aa: CASSTPGERGGYTF; cdr3_nt: TGTGCCAGTAGTACTCCAGGGGAGAGGGGTGGCTACACCTTC
cdr3_length: 20; v_call: TRBV28; j_call: TRBJ1-2; d_call: NA; clone_size: NA; cdr3_aa: CASSPPGLFTSEMRDYGYTF; cdr3_nt: TGTGCCAGCAGCCCCCCGGGCCTATTTACCTCGGAAATGCGGGACTATGGCTACACCTTC
cdr3_length: 11; v_call: TRBV20-1; j_call: TRBJ1-1; d_call: TRBD1; clone_size: NA; cdr3_aa: CSAYGQGEAFF; cdr3_nt: TGCAGTGCTTATGGACAGGGTGAAGCTTTCTTT
cdr3_length: 14; v_call: TRBV24-1; j_call: TRBJ2-2; d_call: NA; clone_size: NA; cdr3_aa: CATSVRGNTGELFF; cdr3_nt: TGTGCCACCAGTGTACGGGGAAACACCGGGGAGCTGTTTTTT
cdr3_length: 15; v_call: TRBV10-3; j_call: TRBJ1-2; d_call: TRBD1; clone_size: NA; cdr3_aa: CAISEARQGIYGYTF; cdr3_nt: TGTGCCATCAGTGAGGCACGACAGGGGATCTATGGCTACACCTTC
cdr3_length: 16; v_call: TRBV7-2; j_call: TRBJ2-1; d_call: TRBD2; clone_size: NA; cdr3_aa: CASSLAGAGGHGEQFF; cdr3_nt: TGTGCCAGCAGCTTAGCGGGGGCGGGGGGGCACGGTGAGCAGTTCTTC
cdr3_length: 20; v_call: TRBV18; j_call: TRBJ2-6; d_call: TRBD1; clone_size: NA; cdr3_aa: CASSPRLKQGLASGANVLTF; cdr3_nt: TGTGCCAGCTCACCACGCCTCAAACAGGGGTTGGCCTCTGGGGCCAACGTCCTGACTTTC
cdr3_length: 12; v_call: TRBV2; j_call: TRBJ2-7; d_call: NA; clone_size: once; cdr3_aa: CASSEGGYEQYF; cdr3_nt: TGTGCCAGCAGTGAAGGAGGCTACGAGCAGTACTTC
cdr3_length: 14; v_call: TRBV6-5; j_call: TRBJ2-1; d_call: NA; clone_size: few; cdr3_aa: CASRGTRGADEQFF; cdr3_nt: TGTGCCAGCAGGGGGACACGGGGCGCCGATGAGCAGTTCTTC
cdr3_length: 16; v_call: TRBV7-2; j_call: TRBJ1-5; d_call: TRBD1; clone_size: NA; cdr3_aa: CASSLADRGGNQPQHF; cdr3_nt: TGTGCCAGCAGCTTAGCGGACAGGGGGGGCAATCAGCCCCAGCATTTT
cdr3_length: 14; v_call: TRBV6-4; j_call: TRBJ2-2; d_call: TRBD1; clone_size: NA; cdr3_aa: CATQGGVGTGELFF; cdr3_nt: TGTGCTACACAGGGGGGAGTCGGCACCGGGGAGCTGTTTTTT
cdr3_length: 16; v_call: TRBV7-2; j_call: TRBJ1-1; d_call: TRBD1; clone_size: few; cdr3_aa: CASSPPQGSVNTEAFF; cdr3_nt: TGTGCCAGCAGCCCCCCACAGGGGTCGGTGAACACTGAAGCTTTCTTT
cdr3_length: 17; v_call: TRBV7-2; j_call: TRBJ2-5; d_call: TRBD2; clone_size: NA; cdr3_aa: CASSHRTSGRTQETQYF; cdr3_nt: TGTGCCAGCAGCCACCGGACTAGCGGGAGGACCCAAGAGACCCAGTACTTC
cdr3_length: 14; v_call: TRBV7-8; j_call: TRBJ2-1; d_call: TRBD2; clone_size: NA; cdr3_aa: CASERGSSYNEQFF; cdr3_nt: TGTGCCAGCGAGCGGGGGAGCTCCTACAATGAGCAGTTCTTC
cdr3_length: 14; v_call: TRBV5-4; j_call: TRBJ2-1; d_call: NA; clone_size: NA; cdr3_aa: CASSLALGGNEQFF; cdr3_nt: TGTGCCAGCAGCTTGGCCCTCGGGGGAAATGAGCAGTTCTTC
cdr3_length: 15; v_call: TRBV6-5; j_call: TRBJ2-5; d_call: NA; clone_size: once; cdr3_aa: CASSSDRGGYETQYF; cdr3_nt: TGTGCCAGCAGTAGTGACAGGGGAGGGTATGAGACCCAGTACTTC
cdr3_length: 15; v_call: TRBV6-5; j_call: TRBJ2-1; d_call: TRBD2; clone_size: NA; cdr3_aa: CASSRTSDTYNEQFF; cdr3_nt: TGTGCCAGCAGTAGGACTAGCGATACCTACAATGAGCAGTTCTTC
cdr3_length: 14; v_call: TRBV28; j_call: TRBJ1-4; d_call: NA; clone_size: NA; cdr3_aa: CASSLPVANEKLFF; cdr3_nt: TGTGCCAGCAGTTTACCAGTCGCTAATGAAAAACTGTTTTTT